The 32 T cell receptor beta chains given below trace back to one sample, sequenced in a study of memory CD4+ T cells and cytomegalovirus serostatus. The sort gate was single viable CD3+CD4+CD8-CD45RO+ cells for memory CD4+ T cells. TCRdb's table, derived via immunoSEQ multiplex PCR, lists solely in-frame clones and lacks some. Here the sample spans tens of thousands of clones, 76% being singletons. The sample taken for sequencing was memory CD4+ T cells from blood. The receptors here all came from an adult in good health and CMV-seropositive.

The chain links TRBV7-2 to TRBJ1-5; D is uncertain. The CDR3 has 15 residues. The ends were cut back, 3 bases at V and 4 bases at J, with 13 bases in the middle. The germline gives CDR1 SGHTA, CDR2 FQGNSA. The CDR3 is CASSFSAEPNQPQHF. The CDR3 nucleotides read TGTGCCAGCAGCTTCTCGGCAGAACCTAATCAGCCCCAGCATTTT.

As DNA, the CDR3 is TGTGCCAGCAGCTTGCGCGGGGGTGTCTCCTACGAGCAGTACTTC. Encoded protein: CASSLRGGVSYEQYF. V is TRBV5-4 and J is TRBJ2-7, with 7 positions matching TRBD2. The V gene's germline CDR1 is SGHNT and CDR2 YYREEE (reference sequence). This CDR3 spans 15 amino acids. With 1 base clipped from V and 0 bases from J, the junction kept 4 bases outside the gene matches.

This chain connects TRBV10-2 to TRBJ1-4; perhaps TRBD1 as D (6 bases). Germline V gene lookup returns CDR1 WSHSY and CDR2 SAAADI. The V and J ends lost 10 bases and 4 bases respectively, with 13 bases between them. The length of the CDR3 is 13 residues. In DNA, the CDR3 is TGCGCCACCACGGGGGGCAGTAATGAAAAACTGTTTTTT. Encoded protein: CATTGGSNEKLFF.

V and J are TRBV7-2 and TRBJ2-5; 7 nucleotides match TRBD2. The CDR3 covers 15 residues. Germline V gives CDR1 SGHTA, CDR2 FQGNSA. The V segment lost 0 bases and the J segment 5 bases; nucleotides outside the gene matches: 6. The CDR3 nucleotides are TGTGCCAGCAGCTTAGCGGTCGAACTAGCGGAGACCCAGTACTTC. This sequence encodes CASSLAVELAETQYF.

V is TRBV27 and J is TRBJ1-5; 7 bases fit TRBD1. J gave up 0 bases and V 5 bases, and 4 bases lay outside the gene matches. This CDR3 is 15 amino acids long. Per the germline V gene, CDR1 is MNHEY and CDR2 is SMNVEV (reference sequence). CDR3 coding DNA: TGTGCCAGCAGTCCGGGACAGTATAGCAATCAGCCCCAGCATTTT. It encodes CASSPGQYSNQPQHF.

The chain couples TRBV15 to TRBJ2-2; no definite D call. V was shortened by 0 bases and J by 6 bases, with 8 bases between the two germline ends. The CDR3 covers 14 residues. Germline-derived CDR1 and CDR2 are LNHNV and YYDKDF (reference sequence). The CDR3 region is CATSRDRTSGELFF. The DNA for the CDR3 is TGTGCCACCAGCAGAGATCGTACGTCCGGGGAGCTGTTTTTT.

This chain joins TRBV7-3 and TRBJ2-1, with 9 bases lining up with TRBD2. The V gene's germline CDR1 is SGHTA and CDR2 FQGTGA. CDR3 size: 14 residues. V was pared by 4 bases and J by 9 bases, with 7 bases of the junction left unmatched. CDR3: CASSSLAGHSEQFF. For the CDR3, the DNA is TGTGCCAGCAGCTCGCTAGCGGGACATAGTGAGCAGTTCTTC.

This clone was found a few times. In DNA form, the CDR3 reads TGCGCCAGCAGCTTCGACATCCAGAATGAAAAACTGTTTTTT. Protein: CASSFDIQNEKLFF. The chain recombines TRBV5-1 with TRBJ1-4; D unclear. CDR1 is SGHRS and CDR2 is YFSETQ in the germline V gene. Trimming shortened V by 2 bases and J by 5 bases, and 10 bases separated the two germline ends. This CDR3 is 14 amino acids long.

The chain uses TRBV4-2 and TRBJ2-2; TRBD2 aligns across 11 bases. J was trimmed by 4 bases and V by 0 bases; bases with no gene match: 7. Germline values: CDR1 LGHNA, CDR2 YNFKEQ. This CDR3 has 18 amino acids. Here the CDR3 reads CASSQDALAGGPTGELFF. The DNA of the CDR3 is TGTGCCAGCAGCCAAGACGCTCTAGCGGGGGGCCCCACCGGGGAGCTGTTTTTT.

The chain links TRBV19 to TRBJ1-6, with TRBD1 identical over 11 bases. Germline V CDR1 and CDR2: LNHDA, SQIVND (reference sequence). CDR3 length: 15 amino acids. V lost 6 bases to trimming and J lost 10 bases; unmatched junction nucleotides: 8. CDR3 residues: CASRGPGQGVSPLHF. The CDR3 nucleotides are TGTGCCAGTAGGGGCCCGGGACAGGGGGTATCACCCCTCCACTTT.

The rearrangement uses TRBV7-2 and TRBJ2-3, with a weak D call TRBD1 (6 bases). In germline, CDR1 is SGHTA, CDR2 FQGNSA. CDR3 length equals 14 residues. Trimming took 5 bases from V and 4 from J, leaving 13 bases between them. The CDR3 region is CASSRDRPPDTQYF. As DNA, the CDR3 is TGTGCCAGCAGCCGAGACAGGCCCCCAGATACGCAGTATTTT.

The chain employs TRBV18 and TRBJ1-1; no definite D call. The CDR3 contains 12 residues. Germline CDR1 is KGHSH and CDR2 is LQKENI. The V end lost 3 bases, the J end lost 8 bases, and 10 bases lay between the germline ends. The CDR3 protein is CASSPLVGEAFF. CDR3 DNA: TGTGCCAGCTCACCTCTTGTGGGGGAAGCTTTCTTT.

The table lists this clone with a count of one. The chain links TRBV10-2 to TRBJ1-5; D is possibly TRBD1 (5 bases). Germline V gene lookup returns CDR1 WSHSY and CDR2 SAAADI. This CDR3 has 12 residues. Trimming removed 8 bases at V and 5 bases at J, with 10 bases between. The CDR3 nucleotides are TGCGCCAGCGGGGGGAGGGATCAGCCCCAGCATTTT. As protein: CASGGRDQPQHF.

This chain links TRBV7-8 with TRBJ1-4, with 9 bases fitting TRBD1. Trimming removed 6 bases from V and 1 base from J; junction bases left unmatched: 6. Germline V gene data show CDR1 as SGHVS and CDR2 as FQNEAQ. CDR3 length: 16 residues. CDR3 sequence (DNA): TGTGCCAGCAGTTCAACAGGGGGCGGAACTAATGAAAAACTGTTTTTT. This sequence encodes CASSSTGGGTNEKLFF.

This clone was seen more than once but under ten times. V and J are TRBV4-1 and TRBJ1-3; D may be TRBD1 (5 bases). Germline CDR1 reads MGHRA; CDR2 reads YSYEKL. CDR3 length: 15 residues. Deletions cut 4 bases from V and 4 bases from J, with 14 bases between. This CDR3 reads CASSLLGAAGNTIYF. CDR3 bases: TGCGCCAGCAGCCTGCTTGGGGCTGCGGGAAACACCATATATTTT.

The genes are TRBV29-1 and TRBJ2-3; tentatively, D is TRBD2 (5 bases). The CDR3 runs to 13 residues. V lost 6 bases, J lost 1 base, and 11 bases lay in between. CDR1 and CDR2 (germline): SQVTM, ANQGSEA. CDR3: CSVEDSGTDTQYF. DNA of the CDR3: TGCAGCGTCGAGGACTCAGGCACAGATACGCAGTATTTT.

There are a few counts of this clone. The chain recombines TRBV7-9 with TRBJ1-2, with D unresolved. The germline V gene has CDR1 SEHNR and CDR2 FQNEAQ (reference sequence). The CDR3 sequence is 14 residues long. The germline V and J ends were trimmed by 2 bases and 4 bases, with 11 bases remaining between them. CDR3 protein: CASSLSQLTYGYTF. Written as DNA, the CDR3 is TGTGCCAGCAGCTTAAGTCAGCTTACCTATGGCTACACCTTC.

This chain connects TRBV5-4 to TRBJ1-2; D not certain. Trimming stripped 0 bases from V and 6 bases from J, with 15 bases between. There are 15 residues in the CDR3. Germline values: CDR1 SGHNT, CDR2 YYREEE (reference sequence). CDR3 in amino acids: CASSLALGRFDGYTF. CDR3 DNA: TGTGCCAGCAGCTTGGCCCTCGGAAGGTTCGATGGCTACACCTTC.

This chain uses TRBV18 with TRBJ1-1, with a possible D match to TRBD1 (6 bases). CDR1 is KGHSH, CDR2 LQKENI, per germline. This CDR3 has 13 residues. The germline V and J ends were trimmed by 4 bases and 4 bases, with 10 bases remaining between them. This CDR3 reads CASSRDILTEAFF. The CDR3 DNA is TGTGCCAGCTCACGGGACATCCTCACTGAAGCTTTCTTT.

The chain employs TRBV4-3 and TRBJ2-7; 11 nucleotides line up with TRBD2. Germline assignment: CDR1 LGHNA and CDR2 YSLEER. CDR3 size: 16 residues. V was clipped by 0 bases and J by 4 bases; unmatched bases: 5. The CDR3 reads CASSQDASGRRYEQYF. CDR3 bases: TGCGCCAGCAGCCAAGATGCTAGCGGGAGGCGGTACGAGCAGTACTTC.

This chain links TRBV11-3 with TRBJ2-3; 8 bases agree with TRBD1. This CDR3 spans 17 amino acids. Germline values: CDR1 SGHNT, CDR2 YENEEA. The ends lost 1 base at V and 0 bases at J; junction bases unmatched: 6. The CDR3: CASSLGDRLSSTDTQYF. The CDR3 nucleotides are TGTGCCAGCAGCTTAGGGGACAGGCTCTCTAGCACAGATACGCAGTATTTT.

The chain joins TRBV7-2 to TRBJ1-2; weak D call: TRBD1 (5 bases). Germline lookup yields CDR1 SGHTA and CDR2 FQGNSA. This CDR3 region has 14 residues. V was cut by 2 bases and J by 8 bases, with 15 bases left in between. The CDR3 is CASSLNRDGRGYTF. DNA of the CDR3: TGTGCCAGCAGCTTAAACCGGGACGGCCGAGGCTACACCTTC. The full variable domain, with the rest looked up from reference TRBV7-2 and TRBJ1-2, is GAGVSQSPSNKVTEKGKDVELRCDPISGHTALYWYRQSLGQGLEFLIYFQGNSAPDKSGLPSDRFSAERTGGSVSTLTIQRTQQEDSAVYLCASSLNRDGRGYTFGSGTRLTVV.

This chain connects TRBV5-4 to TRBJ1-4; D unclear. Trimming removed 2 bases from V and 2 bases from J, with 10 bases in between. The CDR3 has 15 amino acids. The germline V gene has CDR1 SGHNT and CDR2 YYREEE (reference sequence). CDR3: CASSFNTDTNEKLFF. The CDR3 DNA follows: TGTGCCAGCAGCTTCAATACAGATACTAATGAAAAACTGTTTTTT.

The CDR3 bases are TGTGCCAGCAGCCAGGATTGGAGCGGTACCTACAATGAGCAGTTCTTC. Its translation is CASSQDWSGTYNEQFF. V is TRBV7-3 and J is TRBJ2-1, with TRBD2 as a possible D gene (5 bases). The CDR3 is made up of 16 amino acids. CDR1 and CDR2 (germline): SGHTA, FQGTGA. V was trimmed by 5 bases and J by 2 bases, leaving 16 bases between them. Using reference TRBV7-3 and TRBJ2-1 for the parts outside the CDR3, the full variable domain is GAGVSQTPSNKVTEKGKYVELRCDPISGHTALYWYRQSLGQGPEFLIYFQGTGAADDSGLPNDRFFAVRPEGSVSTLKIQRTERGDSAVYLCASSQDWSGTYNEQFFGPGTRLTVL.

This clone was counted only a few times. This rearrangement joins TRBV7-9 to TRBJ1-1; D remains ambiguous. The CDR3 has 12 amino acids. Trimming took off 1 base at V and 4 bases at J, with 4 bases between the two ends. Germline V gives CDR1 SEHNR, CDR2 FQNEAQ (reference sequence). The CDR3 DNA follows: TGTGCCAGCAGCTTAGGGATCACTGAAGCTTTCTTT. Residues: CASSLGITEAFF.

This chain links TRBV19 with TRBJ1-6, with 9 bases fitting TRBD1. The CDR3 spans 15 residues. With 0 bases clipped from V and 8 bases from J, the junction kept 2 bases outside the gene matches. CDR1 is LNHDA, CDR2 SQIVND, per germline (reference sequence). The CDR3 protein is CASSIDWTGDSPLHF. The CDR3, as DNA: TGTGCCAGTAGTATAGATTGGACAGGGGATTCACCCCTCCACTTT.

The CDR3 region is CASSFDSLYSGNTIYF. CDR3 bases: TGTGCCAGCAGTTTTGACAGCCTTTACTCTGGAAACACCATATATTTT. This chain connects TRBV28 to TRBJ1-3; possible D gene TRBD1, 5 bases. CDR1 is MDHEN and CDR2 is SYDVKM in the germline V gene. The CDR3 is 16 residues long. V lost 3 bases to trimming and J lost 0 bases, with 12 bases between them.

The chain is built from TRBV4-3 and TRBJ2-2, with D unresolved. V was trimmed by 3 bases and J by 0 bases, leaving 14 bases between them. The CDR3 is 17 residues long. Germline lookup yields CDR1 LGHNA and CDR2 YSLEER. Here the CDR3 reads CASSHGGVIPNTGELFF. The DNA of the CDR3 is TGCGCCAGCAGCCACGGTGGGGTGATTCCGAACACCGGGGAGCTGTTTTTT.

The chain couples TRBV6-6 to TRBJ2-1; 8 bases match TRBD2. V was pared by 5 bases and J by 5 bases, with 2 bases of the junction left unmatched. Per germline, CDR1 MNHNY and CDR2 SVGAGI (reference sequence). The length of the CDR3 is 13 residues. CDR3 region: CASSGRGDNEQFF. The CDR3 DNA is TGTGCCAGCAGTGGGCGGGGGGACAATGAGCAGTTCTTC.

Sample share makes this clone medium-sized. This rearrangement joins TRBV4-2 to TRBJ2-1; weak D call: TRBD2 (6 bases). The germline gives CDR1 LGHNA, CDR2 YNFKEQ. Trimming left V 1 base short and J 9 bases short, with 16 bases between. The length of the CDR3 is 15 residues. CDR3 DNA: TGTGCCAGCAGCCAAGTTGGTGGTCCGGAGGGTGAGCAGTTCTTC. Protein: CASSQVGGPEGEQFF.

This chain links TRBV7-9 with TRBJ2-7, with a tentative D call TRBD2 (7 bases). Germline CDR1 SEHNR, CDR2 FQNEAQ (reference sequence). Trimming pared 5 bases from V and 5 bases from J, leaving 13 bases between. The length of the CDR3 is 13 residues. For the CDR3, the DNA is TGTGCCAGCAGCCTCCCGGGGGGCCACGAGCAGTACTTC. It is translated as CASSLPGGHEQYF.

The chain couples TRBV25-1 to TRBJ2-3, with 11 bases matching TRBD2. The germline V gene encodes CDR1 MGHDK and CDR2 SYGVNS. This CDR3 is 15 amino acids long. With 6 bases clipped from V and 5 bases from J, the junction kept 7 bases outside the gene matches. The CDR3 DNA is TGTGCCAGCAGAGTTAGCGGGGGGGCCAAAGATACGCAGTATTTT. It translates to CASRVSGGAKDTQYF.